This TCR beta chain was captured in a study of identifying expanded T cells in peripheral blood. CDR1 is SGHNT, CDR2 YYREEE, per germline (reference sequence). V lost 4 bases, J lost 3 bases, and 10 bases stayed unmatched. The CDR3 totals 18 residues. The table came from immunoSEQ multiplex PCR; TCRdb's copy has only in-frame clones and leaves some out. The sample yields some 93,000 clones, 85% to 90% seen once. Sequencing used blood. This chain links TRBV5-4 with TRBJ2-4; TRBD2 agrees at 13 bases. The clonotype comes from a person between 18 and 70 years old in good health. CDR3 sequence (DNA): TGTGCCAGCAGCCCCGGGACTAGCGGGATTATTGGCAAAAACATTCAGTACTTC. Residues: CASSPGTSGIIGKNIQYF.